This paragraph covers one T cell receptor beta chain sequence. Its antigen remains unknown. Synthesis of TCR beta cDNA was carried out from about 500 ng total RNA with a constant-region primer. Each TCR beta library was derived from three nested multiplex PCR rounds that employed slightly modified ARM-PCR. The first two PCR rounds, roughly 9 cycles each, used TRBV1-TRBV30 forward primers and a C-beta reverse primer. MiXCR, applied by TCRdb to the multiplex PCR reads, yields one record per CDR3 protein. Of approximately 110,000 distinct CDR3 sequences listed, roughly three fifths were seen once; the top ten hold roughly 8.8%. The data originate from a study of tumor-infiltrating lymphocytes in primary liver carcinoma. Whole-study results and caveats: Reduced overlap was seen in tumor-adjacent and tumor-blood pairs versus tumor region pairs.

Germline-derived CDR1 and CDR2 are SGHAT and FQNNGV. V was shortened by 1 base and J by 13 bases, with 14 bases between the two germline ends. The CDR3 loop spans 13 amino acids. Between about 20 and 30 mg of unsorted bulk tissue served as the source from which RNA and DNA were co-extracted. Patients in the cohort were treatment-naive and living with chronic HBV infection. The study sampled five separate regions from each tumor. Each tumor sample had over 75% viable tumor cells. Sequencing used liver tumor tissue from sampling region 1. Subset in this sample: tumor region T1, superior pole. This receptor was taken from a woman aged 60-75 years with primary liver carcinoma and hepatitis B virus infection. The J gene is TRBJ1-5, the V gene TRBV11-2; no definite D call. CDR3 in amino acids: CASSLVSGKSQHF. The DNA for the CDR3 is TGTGCCAGCAGCTTAGTTTCCGGGAAGTCTCAGCATTTT.